Below, one T cell receptor beta chain is given with its context. The sample comes from a study of blood T cell repertoires in COVID-19. Study details: Samples of COVID-19 (acute and convalescent) were obtained from the United States, Italy and Spain. In each case, the material was cDNA or gDNA derived from T cells, B-cell-depleted T cells, or PBMCs.

As handled by the study authors: Nucleated cell counts were estimated from reference gene primer amplification. The protocol was immunoSEQ multiplex PCR, while the TCRdb copy is restricted to in-frame clones and leaves out a portion. V and J calls and clone size follow that table, whereas D and trimming were derived from the DNA. The sample includes 250,000 or so clones, around 90% of them seen just once. Per germline, CDR1 KGHSH and CDR2 LQKENI. The CDR3 covers 14 residues. Losses at the gene ends were 6 bases for V and 7 bases for J; bases not matched to a gene: 11. The receptor's source is a woman aged 40 to 50 who had recovered from COVID-19. The material sequenced was peripheral blood. The V gene is TRBV18, the J gene TRBJ1-1; 7 nucleotides match TRBD1. The CDR3 protein is CASSLTAGTDEAFF. CDR3 nucleotides: TGTGCCAGCTCCCTTACCGCCGGGACAGATGAAGCTTTCTTT.